This TCR beta chain was sequenced for a study of breast tumors, draining lymph nodes, adjacent tissues. Whole-study results and caveats: Tumor and nontumor repertoires were significantly more similar in luminal-like than in basal-like breast cancer. The lymph node origin of tumor T cells was framed as consistent with a hypothesis, not demonstrated. Findings are consistent with lymph node origin and intratumoral expansion of most tumor T cells.

Breast cancer patients provided tissue from their axillary draining lymph nodes. The table lists this clonotype with many counts. Its antigen is currently unknown. TCRdb analysed the multiplex PCR reads with MiXCR anew, one entry per CDR3 protein. The sample lists hundreds of thousands of distinct CDR3 sequences, approximately 31% occurring once. The ends were cut back, 1 base at V and 7 bases at J, with 8 bases in the middle. This CDR3 comprises 12 residues. The V gene's germline CDR1 is LGHDT and CDR2 YNNKEL (reference sequence). The clonotype was recovered from a female donor with breast cancer. Some clones in this sample may be carry-over from other donors' samples. The sample taken for sequencing was axillary lymph node tissue. The V call is TRBV3-1, the J call TRBJ2-7; D uncertain. The CDR3, as DNA: TGTGCCAGCAGCCAAGCAAGGTCAGAGCAGTACTTC. This translates into CASSQARSEQYF.